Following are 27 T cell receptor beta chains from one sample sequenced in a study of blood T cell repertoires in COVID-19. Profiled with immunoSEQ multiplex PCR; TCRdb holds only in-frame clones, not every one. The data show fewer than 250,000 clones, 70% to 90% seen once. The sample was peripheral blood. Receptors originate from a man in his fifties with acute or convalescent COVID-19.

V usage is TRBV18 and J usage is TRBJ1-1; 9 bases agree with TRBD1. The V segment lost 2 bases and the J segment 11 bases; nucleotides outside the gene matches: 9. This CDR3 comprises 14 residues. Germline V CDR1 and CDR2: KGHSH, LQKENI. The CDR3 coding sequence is TGTGCCAGCTCACCATCTAAACAGGGGGCCGCGGCTTTCTTT. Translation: CASSPSKQGAAAFF.

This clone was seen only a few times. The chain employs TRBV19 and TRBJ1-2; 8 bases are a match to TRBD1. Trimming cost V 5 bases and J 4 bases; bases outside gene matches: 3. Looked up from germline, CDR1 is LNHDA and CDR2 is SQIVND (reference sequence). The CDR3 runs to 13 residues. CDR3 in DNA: TGTGCCAGTAGTGACAGGGGCTTCTATGGCTACACCTTC. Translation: CASSDRGFYGYTF.

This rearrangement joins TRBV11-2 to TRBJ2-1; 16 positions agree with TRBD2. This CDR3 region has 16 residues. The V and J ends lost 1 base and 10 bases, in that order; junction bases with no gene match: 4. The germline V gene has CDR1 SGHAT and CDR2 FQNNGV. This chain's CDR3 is CASSLVGGLAGGEQFF. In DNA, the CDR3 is TGTGCCAGCAGCTTAGTTGGGGGACTAGCGGGAGGGGAGCAGTTCTTC.

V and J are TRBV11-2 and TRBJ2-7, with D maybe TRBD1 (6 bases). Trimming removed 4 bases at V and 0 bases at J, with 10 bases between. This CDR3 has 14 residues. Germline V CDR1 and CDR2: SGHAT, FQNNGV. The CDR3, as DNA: TGTGCCAGCAGCTCGACAGGTCTCTCCTACGAGCAGTACTTC. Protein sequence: CASSSTGLSYEQYF. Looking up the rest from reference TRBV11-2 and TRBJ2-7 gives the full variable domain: EAGVAQSPRYKIIEKRQSVAFWCNPISGHATLYWYQQILGQGPKLLIQFQNNGVVDDSQLPKDRFSAERLKGVDSTLKIQPAKLEDSAVYLCASSSTGLSYEQYFGPGTRLTVT.

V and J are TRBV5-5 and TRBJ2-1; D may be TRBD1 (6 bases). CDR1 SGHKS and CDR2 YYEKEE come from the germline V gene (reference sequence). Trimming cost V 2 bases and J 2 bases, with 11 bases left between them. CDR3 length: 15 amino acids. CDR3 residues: CASSFQGMAYNEQFF. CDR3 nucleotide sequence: TGTGCCAGCAGCTTTCAGGGGATGGCCTACAATGAGCAGTTCTTC.

The CDR3 reads CATSTRETGNGYTF. Here the CDR3 DNA reads TGTGCCACCAGCACGCGCGAAACAGGGAATGGCTACACCTTC. This chain joins TRBV15 and TRBJ1-2; D might be TRBD1 (6 bases). The CDR3 loop spans 14 amino acids. Trimming stripped 4 bases from V and 6 bases from J, with 15 bases between. Germline CDR1 reads LNHNV; CDR2 reads YYDKDF (reference sequence).

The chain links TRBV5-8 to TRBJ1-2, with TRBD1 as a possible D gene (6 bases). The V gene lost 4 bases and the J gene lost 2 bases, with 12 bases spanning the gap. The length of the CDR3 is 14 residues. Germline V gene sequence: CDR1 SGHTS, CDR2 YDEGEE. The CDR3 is CASSARGANYGYTF. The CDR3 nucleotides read TGTGCCAGCAGCGCCAGGGGCGCCAACTATGGCTACACCTTC.

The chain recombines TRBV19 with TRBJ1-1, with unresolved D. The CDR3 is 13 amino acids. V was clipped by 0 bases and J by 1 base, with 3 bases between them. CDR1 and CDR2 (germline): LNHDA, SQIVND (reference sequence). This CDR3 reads CASSIERNTEAFF. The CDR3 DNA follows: TGTGCCAGTAGTATAGAGAGGAACACTGAAGCTTTCTTT.

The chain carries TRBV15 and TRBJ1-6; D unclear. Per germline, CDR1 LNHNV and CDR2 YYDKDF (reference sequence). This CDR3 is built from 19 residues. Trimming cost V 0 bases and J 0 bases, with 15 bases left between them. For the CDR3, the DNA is TGTGCCACCAGCAGAGAAGGGATGATGGGGAGCTCCTATAATTCACCCCTCCACTTT. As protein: CATSREGMMGSSYNSPLHF.

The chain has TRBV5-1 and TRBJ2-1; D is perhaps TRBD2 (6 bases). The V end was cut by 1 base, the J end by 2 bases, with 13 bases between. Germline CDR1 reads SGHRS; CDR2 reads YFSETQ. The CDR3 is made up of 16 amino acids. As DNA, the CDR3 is TGCGCCAGCAGCTTGATGCCTAGCGCGACCTACAATGAGCAGTTCTTC. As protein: CASSLMPSATYNEQFF.

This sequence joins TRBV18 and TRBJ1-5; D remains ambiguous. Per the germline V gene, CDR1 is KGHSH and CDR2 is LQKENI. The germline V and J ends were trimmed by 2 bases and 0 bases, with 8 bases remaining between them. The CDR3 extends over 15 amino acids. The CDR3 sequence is CASSPVDFSNQPQHF. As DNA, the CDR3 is TGTGCCAGCTCACCAGTTGACTTTAGCAATCAGCCCCAGCATTTT.

The CDR3 coding sequence is TGTGCCAGCTCACCAAAGGACAGAAGATATGGCTACACCTTC. As protein: CASSPKDRRYGYTF. The V gene is TRBV18, the J gene TRBJ1-2, with D maybe TRBD1 (6 bases). CDR1 KGHSH and CDR2 LQKENI come from the germline V gene. The CDR3 runs to 14 residues. V was pared by 2 bases and J by 5 bases, with 12 bases between.

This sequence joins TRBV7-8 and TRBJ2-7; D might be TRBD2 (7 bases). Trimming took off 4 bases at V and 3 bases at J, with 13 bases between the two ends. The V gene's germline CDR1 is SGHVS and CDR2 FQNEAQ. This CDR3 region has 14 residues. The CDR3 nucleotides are TGTGCCAGCAGCTCCACGGGGGGCGGCTACGAGCAGTACTTC. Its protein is CASSSTGGGYEQYF.

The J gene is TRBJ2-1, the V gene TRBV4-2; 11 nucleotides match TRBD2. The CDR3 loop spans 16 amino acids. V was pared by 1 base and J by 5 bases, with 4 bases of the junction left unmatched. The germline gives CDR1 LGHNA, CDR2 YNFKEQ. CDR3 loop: CASSQVISGRDNEQFF. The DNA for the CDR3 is TGTGCCAGCAGCCAAGTGATTAGCGGGAGGGACAATGAGCAGTTCTTC.

DNA for the CDR3: TGTGCCAGCAGTACATACAGGGGATACACCGGGGAGCTGTTTTTT. Amino acids: CASSTYRGYTGELFF. The chain combines TRBV27 with TRBJ2-2, with 7 bases aligning to TRBD1. The trim removed 5 bases at V and 3 bases at J, leaving 6 bases unmatched. CDR3 size: 15 residues. Germline lookup yields CDR1 MNHEY and CDR2 SMNVEV (reference sequence).

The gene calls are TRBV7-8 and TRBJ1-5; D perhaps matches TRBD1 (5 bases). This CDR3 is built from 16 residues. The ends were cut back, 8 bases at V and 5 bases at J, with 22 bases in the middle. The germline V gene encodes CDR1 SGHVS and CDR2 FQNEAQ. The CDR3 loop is CASQKLLRTSHQPQHF. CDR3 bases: TGTGCCAGCCAGAAACTCTTACGGACAAGTCATCAGCCCCAGCATTTT.

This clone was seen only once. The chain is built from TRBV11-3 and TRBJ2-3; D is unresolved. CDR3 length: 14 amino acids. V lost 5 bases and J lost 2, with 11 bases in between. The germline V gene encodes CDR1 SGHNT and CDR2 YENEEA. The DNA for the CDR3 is TGTGCCAGCAGCCTCCTTGCAGACACAGATACGCAGTATTTT. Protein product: CASSLLADTDTQYF.

The DNA for the CDR3 is TGTGCCAGCAGTTCCCAGGGGTTTTCACCCCTCCACTTT. Protein sequence: CASSSQGFSPLHF. The rearrangement links TRBV28 to TRBJ1-6, with D perhaps matching TRBD1 (6 bases). Germline CDR1 is MDHEN and CDR2 is SYDVKM. This CDR3 is 13 amino acids long. The V end was cut by 4 bases, the J end by 9 bases, with 10 bases between.

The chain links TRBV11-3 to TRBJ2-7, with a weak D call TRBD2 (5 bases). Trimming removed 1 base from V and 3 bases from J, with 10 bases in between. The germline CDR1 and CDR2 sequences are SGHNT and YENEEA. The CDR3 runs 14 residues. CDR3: CASSLVVSVYEQYF. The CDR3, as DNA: TGTGCCAGCAGCTTAGTAGTTAGCGTCTACGAGCAGTACTTC.

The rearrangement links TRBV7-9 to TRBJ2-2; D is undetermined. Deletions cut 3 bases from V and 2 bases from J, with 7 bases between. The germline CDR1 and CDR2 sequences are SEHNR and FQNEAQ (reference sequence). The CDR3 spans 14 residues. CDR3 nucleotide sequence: TGTGCCAGCAGCTTCTCCAGTAACACCGGGGAGCTGTTTTTT. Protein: CASSFSSNTGELFF. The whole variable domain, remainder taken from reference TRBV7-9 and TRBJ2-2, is DTGVSQNPRHKITKRGQNVTFRCDPISEHNRLYWYRQTLGQGPEFLTYFQNEAQLEKSRLLSDRFSAERPKGSFSTLEIQRTEQGDSAMYLCASSFSSNTGELFFGEGSRLTVL.

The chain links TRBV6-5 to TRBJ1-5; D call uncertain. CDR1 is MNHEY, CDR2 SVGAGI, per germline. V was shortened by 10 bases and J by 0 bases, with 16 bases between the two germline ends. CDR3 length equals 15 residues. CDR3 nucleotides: TGTGCCACCATGGGAGCCCCCTTTAGCAATCAGCCCCAGCATTTT. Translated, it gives CATMGAPFSNQPQHF.

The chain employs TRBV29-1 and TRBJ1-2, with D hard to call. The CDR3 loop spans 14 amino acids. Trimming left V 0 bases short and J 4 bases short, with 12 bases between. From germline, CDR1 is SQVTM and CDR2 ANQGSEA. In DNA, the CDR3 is TGCAGCGTTGAAGAAGGCGGGGAGAGCTATGGCTACACCTTC. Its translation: CSVEEGGESYGYTF.

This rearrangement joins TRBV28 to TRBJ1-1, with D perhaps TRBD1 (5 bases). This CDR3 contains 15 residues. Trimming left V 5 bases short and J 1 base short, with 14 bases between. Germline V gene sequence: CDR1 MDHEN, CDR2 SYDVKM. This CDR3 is CASSVHRDWNTEAFF. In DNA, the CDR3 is TGTGCCAGCAGTGTACACCGGGACTGGAACACTGAAGCTTTCTTT.

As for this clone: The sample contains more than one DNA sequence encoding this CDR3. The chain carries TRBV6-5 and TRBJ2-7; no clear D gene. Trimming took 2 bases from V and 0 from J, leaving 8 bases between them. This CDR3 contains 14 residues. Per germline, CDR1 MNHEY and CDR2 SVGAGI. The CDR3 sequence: CASSYGRSSYEQYF. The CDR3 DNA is TGTGCCAGCAGTTACGGCCGAAGCTCCTACGAGCAGTACTTC.

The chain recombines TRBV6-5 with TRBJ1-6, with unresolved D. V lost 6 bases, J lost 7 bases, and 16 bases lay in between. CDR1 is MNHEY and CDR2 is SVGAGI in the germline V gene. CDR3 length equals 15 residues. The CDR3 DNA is TGTGCCAGCAGGAAACAGAGGGTACTCAATTCACCCCTCCACTTT. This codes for CASRKQRVLNSPLHF.

Here the CDR3 reads CASSLVRRENGYTF. CDR3 coding DNA: TGTGCCAGCAGCTTGGTCCGCAGGGAAAACGGCTACACCTTC. This chain uses TRBV5-8 with TRBJ1-2, with D maybe TRBD1 (5 bases). The CDR3 is made up of 14 amino acids. Germline-derived CDR1 and CDR2 are SGHTS and YDEGEE. V lost 0 bases and J 8 bases, leaving 14 bases between the germline ends.

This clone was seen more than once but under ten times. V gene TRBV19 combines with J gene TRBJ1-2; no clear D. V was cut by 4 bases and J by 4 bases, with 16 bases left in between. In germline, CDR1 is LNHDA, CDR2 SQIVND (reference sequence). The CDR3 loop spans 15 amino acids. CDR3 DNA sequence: TGTGCCAGTAGTACTTCTACACAGTCCACCTATGGCTACACCTTC. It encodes CASSTSTQSTYGYTF.